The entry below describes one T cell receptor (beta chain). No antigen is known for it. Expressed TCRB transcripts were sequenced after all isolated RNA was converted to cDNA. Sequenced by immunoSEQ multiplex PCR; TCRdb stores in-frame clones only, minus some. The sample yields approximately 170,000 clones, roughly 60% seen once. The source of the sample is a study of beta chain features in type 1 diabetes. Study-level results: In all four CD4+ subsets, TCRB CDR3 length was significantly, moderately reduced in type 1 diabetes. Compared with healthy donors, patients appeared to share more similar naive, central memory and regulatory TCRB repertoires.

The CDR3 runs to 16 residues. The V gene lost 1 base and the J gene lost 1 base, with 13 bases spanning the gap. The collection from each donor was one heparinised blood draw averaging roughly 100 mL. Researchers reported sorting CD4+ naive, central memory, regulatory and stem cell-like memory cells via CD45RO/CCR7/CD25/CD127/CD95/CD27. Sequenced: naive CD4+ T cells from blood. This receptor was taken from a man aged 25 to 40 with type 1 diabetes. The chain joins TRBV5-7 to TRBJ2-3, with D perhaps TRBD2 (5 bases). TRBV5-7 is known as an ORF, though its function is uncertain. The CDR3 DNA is TGTGCCAGCAGCTTGAGACTCAGGCGGGGCACAGATACGCAGTATTTT. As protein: CASSLRLRRGTDTQYF.